These 5 T cell receptor beta chains were sequenced from one sample in a study of Graves' ophthalmopathy and Graves' hyperthyroidism (dated by TCRdb to 2017 to 2018). Sequenced using an Illumina HiSeq 2000. For repertoire sequencing, TCR beta CDR3 regions were amplified from RNA transcripts. A first-round RT-PCR used HTBI primers with the Qiagen OneStep RT-PCR kit, followed by a second-round multiplex PCR, size selection and purification. TCRdb cleaned the public reads at Q25 with fastp, built clones with MiXCR and kept in-frame beta chains. Every entry covers one CDR3 protein and lists the most common genes and DNA from its rows. The sample table shows over a million distinct CDR3 sequences, and 35% to 40% are seen once. 11% of the sample lies in the top ten. The sequencing input was peripheral blood or thyroid tissue (not recorded which). These receptor sequences come from an adult man with Graves' hyperthyroidism.

The chain links TRBV29-1 to TRBJ2-7, with D maybe TRBD2 (5 bases). The germline V gene has CDR1 SQVTM and CDR2 ANQGSEA. This CDR3 comprises 11 residues. Trimming removed 6 bases at V and 5 bases at J, with 11 bases between. CDR3 sequence reads: CSVAGTDEQYF. The CDR3 DNA reads as TGCAGCGTGGCGGGCACAGACGAGCAGTACTTC.

The V gene is TRBV3-1, the J gene TRBJ1-1, with D perhaps matching TRBD1 (5 bases). CDR1 is LGHDT, CDR2 YNNKEL, per germline (reference sequence). This CDR3 has 14 amino acids. Between the trimmed V and J ends, which lost 2 bases and 11 bases, there was a span of 18 bases. The DNA of the CDR3 is TGTGCCAGCAGCCAAACGGGACCCCGAGTGGTGGCTTTCTTT. Its protein product is CASSQTGPRVVAFF.

The chain joins TRBV10-3 to TRBJ2-7; weak D call: TRBD1 (5 bases). V was trimmed by 3 bases and J by 1 base, leaving 10 bases between them. Germline CDR1 is ENHRY and CDR2 is SYGVKD. This CDR3 has 14 amino acids. The CDR3 is CAISDRGSSYEQYF. In DNA, the CDR3 is TGTGCCATCAGTGATAGGGGATCGTCCTACGAGCAGTACTTC.

The V and J genes are TRBV9 and TRBJ2-7; D is ambiguous. CDR1 and CDR2 (germline): SGDLS, YYNGEE. The CDR3 contains 13 residues. Trimming cost V 4 bases and J 9 bases, with 17 bases left between them. The CDR3 nucleotides are TGTGCCAGCAGCTCCGTCCGCGGCCATTGGCAGTACTTC. Translation gives CASSSVRGHWQYF.

Concerning this clonotype itself: This could be a read error, since a much larger clone is one nucleotide away. This CDR3 is missing its conserved last phenylalanine or tryptophan, likely due to a read error. The DNA is omitted, as the CDR3 cannot be located on it reliably, and the CDR3 follows TCRdb's listing. The chain combines TRBV12-3 or TRBV12-4 with TRBJ2-5; TRBD2 reflects the table's D call only, with no check against the DNA. Both ends counted, the CDR3 spans 11 residues. The CDR3 sequence is CASSLDSLPSL.